Presented here are 7 T cell receptor beta chains from one specimen sequenced in a study of blood T cells in healthy people across ages. A J-beta primer mix and a sample-barcoded 5' primer were used in a second PCR of about 7 to 12 cycles. TCRdb reprocessed the 5' RACE reads with MiXCR, giving one entry per CDR3 protein. This sample has about 1.8 million distinct CDR3 sequences, with approximately 50% found just once. The material sequenced was blood. The receptor set was obtained from a woman between 35 and 50 years old in good health.

This clonotype came up a few times. This chain connects TRBV5-1 to TRBJ2-7; TRBD2 is a possible D gene (6 bases). Near its end, the DNA agrees better with TRBJ2-4, so the J call may be wrong. Germline V gene sequence: CDR1 SGHRS, CDR2 YFSETQ. The CDR3 runs 13 residues. CDR3 protein: CASSAGRENIQYF. DNA for the CDR3: TGCGCCAGCAGCGCGGGCCGGGAGAACATTCAGTACTTC.

The chain joins TRBV4-3 to TRBJ1-6; maybe TRBD1 (5 bases). Trimming left V 2 bases short and J 0 bases short, with 17 bases between. CDR3 length: 19 residues. In germline, CDR1 is LGHNA, CDR2 YSLEER. The CDR3 loop is CASSQYRPGLSSYNSPLHF. The CDR3 nucleotides read TGCGCCAGCAGCCAATATCGACCAGGGCTGAGCTCCTATAATTCACCCCTCCACTTT.

The rearrangement uses TRBV6-1 and TRBJ2-5, with unresolved D. Germline V gene sequence: CDR1 MNHNS, CDR2 SASEGT. The ends were cut back, 5 bases at V and 2 bases at J, with 12 bases in the middle. The CDR3 covers 14 residues. CDR3 DNA sequence: TGTGCCAGCAGTAGTAGCATGGGGCAAGAGACCCAGTACTTC. Its protein is CASSSSMGQETQYF.

The chain joins TRBV7-9 to TRBJ2-7; TRBD2 matches at 12 bases. Trimming took 4 bases from V and 0 from J; bases not matched to a gene: 13. This CDR3 contains 19 residues. Germline V gives CDR1 SEHNR, CDR2 FQNEAQ (reference sequence). DNA for the CDR3: TGTGCCAGCAGCTCCGAGGGTGGACTAGCGGGGCGAAGCTCCTACGAGCAGTACTTC. Its protein product is CASSSEGGLAGRSSYEQYF.

In this sample, this clonotype turned up a few times. The gene calls are TRBV6-2 or TRBV6-3 and TRBJ2-5; the match to TRBD1 covers 9 bases. Germline V gene data show CDR1 as MNHEY and CDR2 as SVGEGT. The V gene end was trimmed by 6 bases and the J gene end by 7 bases; junction bases not matched to a gene: 6. CDR3 length: 13 residues. This CDR3 reads CASRRTGDVTQYF. Written as DNA, the CDR3 is TGTGCCAGCAGGCGGACAGGGGATGTGACCCAGTACTTC.

The V call is TRBV10-3, the J call TRBJ2-7; 9 bases match TRBD2. The J call is doubtful: the DNA matches TRBJ2-5 better. CDR1 ENHRY and CDR2 SYGVKD come from the germline V gene. This CDR3 is built from 14 residues. The CDR3, as DNA: TGTGCCATCAGTAAGGCGGGGGGGCGAGAGACCCAGTACTTC. It codes for CAISKAGGRETQYF.

The chain is built from TRBV20-1 and TRBJ2-1, with 10 bases aligning to TRBD1. Germline V gene data show CDR1 as DFQATT and CDR2 as SNEGSKA (reference sequence). CDR3 length equals 15 residues. Germline trimming cut 5 bases from V and 2 bases from J; bases unmatched to any gene: 6. Here the CDR3 reads CSAPRQGATYNEQFF. The CDR3 DNA reads as TGCAGTGCTCCTCGACAGGGGGCAACCTACAATGAGCAGTTCTTC.